The 6 T cell receptor beta chains listed next were all sequenced from one sample in a study of shared clonotypes between healthy human individuals. Profiling relied on immunoSEQ multiplex PCR, and the TCRdb table lists in-frame clones only, not all of them. The sample gives 850,000 to 1,100,000 clones, approximately 80% of which show up once; roughly 0.83% is in the top ten. The sequencing input was memory CD4+ T cells from PBMCs. Sample subset: CD45RA-negative fraction. Every receptor here comes from a man aged 18 to 30 in good health. Some clones in this sample may be carry-over from other donors' samples.

As concerns this clone: The sample has other DNA sequences that encode this CDR3 too. This chain links TRBV4-1 with TRBJ2-5, with D perhaps assigned TRBD1 or TRBD2 (5 bases each). V was shortened by 2 bases and J by 5 bases, with 9 bases between the two germline ends. Per the germline V gene, CDR1 is MGHRA and CDR2 is YSYEKL. CDR3 length: 13 amino acids. The CDR3: CASSQQGVETQYF. The CDR3 DNA follows: TGCGCCAGCAGCCAACAGGGAGTTGAGACCCAGTACTTC.

The V and J genes are TRBV2 and TRBJ2-4, with 7 bases aligning to TRBD1. Per germline, CDR1 SNHLY and CDR2 FYNNEI. The CDR3 consists of 14 residues. Germline trimming cut 6 bases from V and 0 bases from J; bases unmatched to any gene: 2. The CDR3 loop reads CASRGQLAKNIQYF. CDR3 DNA sequence: TGTGCCAGCAGGGGACAGTTAGCCAAAAACATTCAGTACTTC. Supplemented by reference TRBV2 and TRBJ2-4, the full variable domain reads EPEVTQTPSHQVTQMGQEVILRCVPISNHLYFYWYRQILGQKVEFLVSFYNNEISEKSEIFDDQFSVERPDGSNFTLKIRSTKLEDSAMYFCASRGQLAKNIQYFGAGTRLSVL.

The sample holds a few counts of this clone. The chain joins TRBV15 to TRBJ2-1; TRBD2 matches at 10 bases. The CDR3 runs 16 residues. Germline assignment: CDR1 LNHNV and CDR2 YYDKDF (reference sequence). The V gene end was trimmed by 0 bases and the J gene end by 10 bases; junction bases not matched to a gene: 9. CDR3 region: CATSRDRTSGIEEQFF. The CDR3 nucleotides read TGTGCCACCAGCAGAGATCGTACTAGCGGGATCGAGGAGCAGTTCTTC. Filled out from reference TRBV15 and TRBJ2-1, the complete variable domain reads DAMVIQNPRYQVTQFGKPVTLSCSQTLNHNVMYWYQQKSSQAPKLLFHYYDKDFNNEADTPDNFQSRRPNTSFCFLDIRSPGLGDTAMYLCATSRDRTSGIEEQFFGPGTRLTVL.

The chain couples TRBV11-2 to TRBJ2-5; no definite D call. The length of the CDR3 is 11 residues. Trimming left V 7 bases short and J 0 bases short, with 3 bases between. CDR1 SGHAT and CDR2 FQNNGV come from the germline V gene. The CDR3 DNA reads TGTGCCAGCACAAACCAAGAGACCCAGTACTTC. Translated, it gives CASTNQETQYF.

The chain uses TRBV30 and TRBJ2-7; D might be TRBD1 (5 bases). The CDR3 runs to 12 residues. The germline gives CDR1 GTSNPN, CDR2 SVGIG (reference sequence). Trimming removed 2 bases from V and 2 bases from J, with 7 bases in between. CDR3 protein: CAWSKGAYEQYF. The DNA of the CDR3 is TGTGCCTGGAGTAAAGGGGCCTACGAGCAGTACTTC.

Concerning this clone: This sample includes further DNA sequences coding for the same CDR3. V usage is TRBV7-9 and J usage is TRBJ2-3, with TRBD1 as a possible D gene (5 bases). V gave up 1 base and J gave up 1 base, with 6 bases separating them. Looked up from germline, CDR1 is SEHNR and CDR2 is FQNEAQ (reference sequence). The CDR3 consists of 14 residues. CDR3 region: CASSLGQRTDTQYF. The CDR3 region has the DNA TGTGCCAGCAGCTTAGGACAGCGCACAGATACGCAGTATTTT.